These 29 T cell receptor beta chains originate from one sample sequenced in a study of blood T cell repertoires in COVID-19. Sequencing used immunoSEQ multiplex PCR; TCRdb keeps in-frame clones, though not all of them. The sample holds about 40,000 clones, about 80% seen once. Sample: peripheral blood. All receptors derive from a woman in her sixties or seventies with acute or convalescent COVID-19.

The chain has TRBV3-1 (or the pseudogene TRBV3-2) and TRBJ1-5; the D is unclear. This CDR3 has 13 residues. Trimming took off 1 base at V and 9 bases at J, with 10 bases between the two ends. CDR1 and CDR2 from the germline V gene are LGHDT and YNNKEL (reference sequence). The CDR3 region has the DNA TGTGCCAGCAGCCAAGGGGCGTTAGGGCCCCAGCATTTT. Translated, it gives CASSQGALGPQHF.

This clone qualifies as medium-sized (0.01 to 0.1%). The V gene is TRBV30, the J gene TRBJ1-2; no firm D call. CDR3 size: 14 residues. From germline, CDR1 is GTSNPN and CDR2 SVGIG (reference sequence). V lost 3 bases, J lost 2 bases, and 13 bases lay in between. The chain's CDR3 is CAWSGSRLNYGYTF. DNA for the CDR3: TGTGCCTGGAGCGGCAGTAGACTCAACTATGGCTACACCTTC.

A note on this clone: The germline gene is not matched at one end of the junction; a read error may be the cause. The J gene is TRBJ1-4, the V gene TRBV28, with D possibly matching TRBD1 (6 bases). The V gene's germline CDR1 is MDHEN and CDR2 SYDVKM. The CDR3 spans 12 residues. DNA of the CDR3: TGCGCCCCCACAGGGAGTAATGAAAAACTGTTTTTT. It codes for CAPTGSNEKLFF.

This clone has a single count. V is TRBV7-2 and J is TRBJ1-2; 9 nucleotides agree with TRBD1. The CDR3 spans 15 residues. Losses at the gene ends were 4 bases for V and 7 bases for J; bases not matched to a gene: 10. Germline lookup yields CDR1 SGHTA and CDR2 FQGNSA. This CDR3 reads CASSSRQGGIGGYTF. The CDR3 region has the DNA TGTGCCAGCAGCTCCCGACAGGGGGGCATTGGTGGCTACACCTTC.

CDR3 in amino acids: CASSTSGRAKATQYF. The DNA for the CDR3 is TGTGCCAGCAGCACTAGCGGGAGGGCCAAAGCGACCCAGTACTTC. This rearrangement joins TRBV7-2 to TRBJ2-5, with TRBD2 matching 13 bases. The CDR3 is 15 amino acids. Looked up from germline, CDR1 is SGHTA and CDR2 is FQGNSA. The junction had 7 bases not matched to a gene; V was cut back by 5 bases and J by 7 bases.

The V and J genes are TRBV6-2 or TRBV6-3 and TRBJ2-1, with 9 bases fitting TRBD2. CDR3 length equals 15 residues. Germline CDR1 MNHEY, CDR2 SVGEGT. Trimming cost V 2 bases and J 4 bases; bases outside gene matches: 3. The DNA of the CDR3 is TGTGCCAGCAGTTACCCGACTAGCGGATACAATGAGCAGTTCTTC. Translation: CASSYPTSGYNEQFF.

The chain employs TRBV4-1 and TRBJ1-1; a possible D gene is TRBD1 (5 bases). V was trimmed by 2 bases and J by 2 bases, leaving 15 bases between them. This CDR3 region has 16 residues. Germline CDR1 reads MGHRA; CDR2 reads YSYEKL. CDR3 loop: CASSQWGGGLNTEAFF. DNA for the CDR3: TGCGCCAGCAGCCAATGGGGCGGTGGATTAAACACTGAAGCTTTCTTT.

The chain combines TRBV20-1 with TRBJ1-3, with D possibly being TRBD1 (6 bases). Germline CDR1 is DFQATT and CDR2 is SNEGSKA (reference sequence). This CDR3 is built from 15 residues. V lost 3 bases to trimming and J lost 1 base, with 13 bases between them. CDR3 sequence: CSASPDSRSGNTIYF. CDR3 nucleotides: TGCAGTGCTAGTCCGGACAGCCGGTCTGGAAACACCATATATTTT.

In its sample, this clone was seen once. The chain recombines TRBV7-9 with TRBJ1-6; 8 bases fit TRBD1. CDR1 is SEHNR, CDR2 FQNEAQ, per germline (reference sequence). CDR3 length equals 15 residues. The V gene end was trimmed by 5 bases and the J gene end by 9 bases; junction bases not matched to a gene: 9. CDR3 sequence reads: CASSAGQGGGSPLHF. CDR3 in DNA: TGTGCCAGCAGCGCAGGACAGGGAGGGGGTTCACCCCTCCACTTT.

The V call is TRBV10-3, the J call TRBJ1-5; 8 nucleotides match TRBD1. Germline lookup yields CDR1 ENHRY and CDR2 SYGVKD. V trimming: 6 bases; J trimming: 2 bases; junction bases outside the gene matches: 3. The CDR3 covers 14 residues. In nucleotides, the CDR3 is TGTGCCATCAGCGTACAGGGGGGCAATCAGCCCCAGCATTTT. This codes for CAISVQGGNQPQHF.

The rearrangement joins TRBV29-1 to TRBJ1-5; D possibly corresponds to TRBD1 (5 bases). Deletions cut 4 bases from V and 0 bases from J, with 10 bases between. The CDR3 is 14 amino acids. From germline, CDR1 is SQVTM and CDR2 ANQGSEA. CDR3 DNA sequence: TGCAGCGTTGTGACAGACAATAGCAATCAGCCCCAGCATTTT. Translating it yields CSVVTDNSNQPQHF.

This clone was picked up one time. V is TRBV5-6 and J is TRBJ2-3; D remains unclear. The germline V gene encodes CDR1 SGHDT and CDR2 YYEEEE. The CDR3 loop spans 14 amino acids. V lost 4 bases to trimming and J lost 8 bases, with 17 bases between them. This chain's CDR3 is CASSGTTLVSTQYF. As DNA, the CDR3 is TGTGCCAGCAGCGGTACGACACTGGTTAGTACGCAGTATTTT.

The rearrangement links TRBV27 to TRBJ1-1; maybe TRBD1 (6 bases). Trimming took off 2 bases at V and 4 bases at J, with 14 bases between the two ends. The CDR3 loop spans 15 amino acids. Germline CDR1 is MNHEY and CDR2 is SMNVEV (reference sequence). In DNA, the CDR3 is TGTGCCAGCAGTTTAGATCGGGGGGCGCGCACTGAAGCTTTCTTT. Its protein is CASSLDRGARTEAFF.

CDR3 loop: CASRLYRGNTGELFF. The DNA of the CDR3 is TGTGCCAGCAGACTTTACAGGGGGAACACCGGGGAGCTGTTTTTT. This chain uses TRBV6-5 with TRBJ2-2; 7 positions agree with TRBD1. The V gene's germline CDR1 is MNHEY and CDR2 SVGAGI. The CDR3 extends over 15 amino acids. V dropped 6 bases and J dropped 1; count of bases not matched to a gene: 5.

V usage is TRBV6-1 and J usage is TRBJ1-1; 8 nucleotides match TRBD1. The V segment lost 4 bases and the J segment 1 base; nucleotides outside the gene matches: 8. The CDR3 is 16 residues long. CDR1 and CDR2 from the germline V gene are MNHNS and SASEGT. The CDR3 DNA follows: TGTGCCAGCAGTGGAAACAGGGGGATTAGGAACACTGAAGCTTTCTTT. This gives the protein CASSGNRGIRNTEAFF.

The V and J genes are TRBV5-6 and TRBJ1-1, with 7 bases lining up with TRBD1. Trimming removed 2 bases from V and 0 bases from J; junction bases left unmatched: 4. The CDR3 sequence is 15 residues long. Germline V gene sequence: CDR1 SGHDT, CDR2 YYEEEE. In DNA form, the CDR3 reads TGTGCCAGCAGCTTAAAGGGACAGATGAACACTGAAGCTTTCTTT. Encoded protein: CASSLKGQMNTEAFF.

The chain joins TRBV9 to TRBJ2-5; D is perhaps TRBD2 (5 bases). Deletions cut 0 bases from V and 2 bases from J, with 8 bases between. The CDR3 extends over 14 amino acids. Germline assignment: CDR1 SGDLS and CDR2 YYNGEE. DNA for the CDR3: TGTGCCAGCAGCGTAGCGGGGATTCAAGAGACCCAGTACTTC. This translates into CASSVAGIQETQYF.

The J gene is TRBJ2-3, the V gene TRBV5-1; 7 bases align to TRBD2. CDR3 length: 15 amino acids. The V and J ends lost 2 bases and 0 bases, in that order; junction bases with no gene match: 3. CDR1 and CDR2 from the germline V gene are SGHRS and YFSETQ. CDR3 loop: CASSFGGSSTDTQYF. CDR3 sequence (DNA): TGCGCCAGCAGCTTCGGGGGGTCAAGCACAGATACGCAGTATTTT.

The CDR3 loop is CASSLGLAREQFF. The CDR3 DNA follows: TGTGCCAGCAGCTTGGGACTAGCACGGGAGCAGTTCTTC. The genes are TRBV7-3 and TRBJ2-1; 9 positions match TRBD2. CDR1 and CDR2 from the germline V gene are SGHTA and FQGTGA. J gave up 10 bases and V 3 bases, and 4 bases lay outside the gene matches. The CDR3 spans 13 residues.

A word on this clone: The junction departs from germline at one end; a sequencing error may be responsible. CDR3: CASSPQGSYKQYF. The CDR3 nucleotides are TGCGCCAGCAGCCCTCAGGGCTCCTACAAGCAGTACTTC. The chain couples TRBV5-1 to TRBJ2-7; the D gene is possibly TRBD1 (5 bases). Germline CDR1 and CDR2: SGHRS and YFSETQ. The CDR3 runs to 13 residues.

This clone has only one observation. The chain has TRBV6-1 and TRBJ1-5, with 8 bases lining up with TRBD1. The CDR3 sequence is 18 residues long. J gave up 0 bases and V 4 bases, and 11 bases lay outside the gene matches. The germline V gene has CDR1 MNHNS and CDR2 SASEGT. The CDR3 here is CASSGRGTGSYSNQPQHF. CDR3 bases: TGTGCCAGCAGTGGACGCGGGACAGGTTCGTATAGCAATCAGCCCCAGCATTTT.

The V and J genes are TRBV6-1 and TRBJ1-2; perhaps TRBD1 as D (6 bases). The germline V gene has CDR1 MNHNS and CDR2 SASEGT. Trimming took 3 bases from V and 2 from J, leaving 7 bases between them. The CDR3 sequence is 13 residues long. For the CDR3, the DNA is TGTGCCAGCAGTGAGACAGGCAACTATGGCTACACCTTC. Translation gives CASSETGNYGYTF.

A few counts support this clone. The rearrangement links TRBV6-5 to TRBJ1-5; TRBD1 agrees at 7 bases. The V gene's germline CDR1 is MNHEY and CDR2 SVGAGI. CDR3 size: 15 residues. V lost 8 bases and J lost 3; bases outside the gene matches: 10. In DNA form, the CDR3 reads TGTGCCAGCCGCCCGGGACAGCGAGACAATCAGCCCCAGCATTTT. Translating gives CASRPGQRDNQPQHF.

This chain uses TRBV28 with TRBJ2-3, with TRBD2 as a possible D gene (5 bases). V lost 5 bases and J lost 0, with 18 bases in between. The CDR3 length is 17 residues. The germline CDR1 and CDR2 sequences are MDHEN and SYDVKM. The CDR3 reads CASSPSYLARSTDTQYF. DNA of the CDR3: TGTGCCAGCAGTCCATCATATCTAGCACGGAGCACAGATACGCAGTATTTT. The full variable domain, with the rest looked up from reference TRBV28 and TRBJ2-3, is DVKVTQSSRYLVKRTGEKVFLECVQDMDHENMFWYRQDPGLGLRLIYFSYDVKMKEKGDIPEGYSVSREKKERFSLILESASTNQTSMYLCASSPSYLARSTDTQYFGPGTRLTVL.

The chain joins TRBV4-2 to TRBJ2-3, with 9 nucleotides matching TRBD2. The CDR3 is made up of 17 amino acids. Germline V CDR1 and CDR2: LGHNA, YNFKEQ. With 1 base clipped from V and 3 bases from J, the junction kept 8 bases outside the gene matches. The CDR3: CASSQAGRGGRTDTQYF. The CDR3 DNA is TGTGCCAGCAGCCAAGCGGGGCGGGGGGGCCGAACAGATACGCAGTATTTT.

This rearrangement joins TRBV4-1 to TRBJ2-1, with 11 bases fitting TRBD2. The V gene end was trimmed by 0 bases and the J gene end by 5 bases; junction bases not matched to a gene: 3. CDR3 length equals 16 residues. CDR1 and CDR2 (germline): MGHRA, YSYEKL. This chain's CDR3 is CASSQDGSGRDNEQFF. Here the CDR3 DNA reads TGCGCCAGCAGCCAAGACGGTAGCGGGAGGGACAATGAGCAGTTCTTC.

The rearrangement links TRBV7-3 to TRBJ1-1, with 8 bases aligning to TRBD1. This CDR3 has 14 residues. Germline V gene lookup returns CDR1 SGHTA and CDR2 FQGTGA. The ends lost 1 base at V and 7 bases at J; junction bases unmatched: 5. CDR3 protein: CASSLSSGQGEAFF. In DNA form, the CDR3 reads TGTGCCAGCAGCTTAAGCTCCGGACAGGGTGAAGCTTTCTTT.

This clone was seen just once. The CDR3 coding sequence is TGTGCCAGCAGCCTGAGGGCCAGAAATTTGGGCACTGAAGCTTTCTTT. Its translation is CASSLRARNLGTEAFF. J is TRBJ1-1 and V is TRBV7-8; D not certain. The CDR3 consists of 16 residues. The germline V gene encodes CDR1 SGHVS and CDR2 FQNEAQ. V was shortened by 5 bases and J by 4 bases, with 20 bases between the two germline ends.

The chain links TRBV18 to TRBJ1-2; 9 bases are a match to TRBD1. The germline V gene has CDR1 KGHSH and CDR2 LQKENI. V lost 3 bases and J lost 8; bases outside the gene matches: 7. The CDR3 totals 14 residues. The CDR3 loop is CASSPSTGGHGYTF. Written as DNA, the CDR3 is TGTGCCAGCTCACCGAGCACAGGGGGCCACGGCTACACCTTC.